A selection of T cell receptor beta chains follows, all from one sample in a study of T cells after posttransplantation cyclophosphamide. TCRdb keeps only in-frame clones here, not all; method: immunoSEQ multiplex PCR. There are some 66,000 clones in the sample; 85% to 95% occur only once, and 2.5% to 3% lies in the top ten. Sequencing used PBMCs. The receptors originated from a woman in her thirties in good health and a related stem cell transplant donor. CDR3s include the opening cysteine and the closing phenylalanine or tryptophan. D genes are given only for firm matches. Clone size is given for some rows only: seen once, a few or many times, or a class if the clone is expanded.

clone_size j_call d_call v_call cdr3_aa cdr3_nt
. TRBJ2-3 TRBD2 TRBV7-9 CASSRGLAGSTDTQYF TGTGCCAGCAGCCGGGGACTAGCGGGGAGCACAGATACGCAGTATTTT
. TRBJ2-1 . TRBV11-3 CASSRSLGSSYNEQFF TGTGCCAGCAGCCGATCTTTGGGTAGCTCCTACAATGAGCAGTTCTTC
once TRBJ1-5 TRBD1 TRBV5-1 CASSPDRGHNQPQHF TGCGCCAGCAGCCCGGACAGGGGGCACAATCAGCCCCAGCATTTT
. TRBJ2-5 . TRBV2 CASSLLGQETQYF TGTGCCAGCAGCTTATTGGGCCAAGAGACCCAGTACTTC
. TRBJ1-3 . TRBV10-3 CAISIGGMSNTIYF TGTGCCATCAGCATAGGGGGAATGAGTAACACCATATATTTT
. TRBJ1-2 . TRBV1 CTSSRGQGPYSFYGYTF TGCACCAGCAGCCGAGGACAGGGCCCTTATTCTTTCTATGGCTACACCTTC
. TRBJ1-1 . TRBV7-3 CASSSQGRGANTEAFF TGTGCCAGCAGCTCACAGGGTCGCGGTGCGAACACTGAAGCTTTCTTT
. TRBJ2-6 TRBD1 TRBV11-1 CASSLKGQGRRGANVLTF TGTGCCAGCAGCTTAAAGGGACAGGGGCGAAGAGGGGCCAACGTCCTGACTTTC
. TRBJ2-1 . TRBV29-1 CSVRDDYNEQFF TGCAGCGTCCGGGACGACTACAATGAGCAGTTCTTC
. TRBJ2-7 . TRBV4-3 CASSRALSYEQYF TGCGCCAGCAGCCGCGCCCTATCCTACGAGCAGTACTTC
. TRBJ2-7 . TRBV18 CASSPWGEDGHEQYF TGTGCCAGCTCACCATGGGGTGAGGACGGTCACGAGCAGTACTTC
once TRBJ1-2 . TRBV6-5 CASSYTGTVYGYTF TGTGCCAGCAGTTACACCGGGACCGTCTATGGCTACACCTTC
. TRBJ1-5 . TRBV6-5 CASSPSPVSNQPQHF TGTGCCAGCAGCCCGAGTCCGGTTAGCAATCAGCCCCAGCATTTT
. TRBJ1-4 . TRBV10-3 CAISESQGRNEKLFF TGTGCCATCAGTGAGTCGCAGGGAAGAAATGAAAAACTGTTTTTT
. TRBJ1-1 . TRBV6-1 CASSETGLGSIF TGTGCCAGCAGTGAAACAGGGCTGGGTTCCATCTTT
. TRBJ2-2 . TRBV5-1 CASSVGRIANTGELFF TGCGCCAGCAGCGTCGGACGTATCGCGAACACCGGGGAGCTGTTTTTT
. TRBJ1-6 . TRBV4-3 CASSQTRSSYNSPLHF TGCGCCAGCAGCCAGACCCGGAGCTCCTATAATTCACCCCTCCACTTT
. TRBJ2-2 . TRBV5-1 CASSLNGGTNTGELFF TGCGCCAGCAGCTTGAACGGGGGGACAAACACCGGGGAGCTGTTTTTT
. TRBJ1-1 . TRBV11-2 CASSLDSSANTEAFF TGTGCCAGCAGCTTAGATTCGTCCGCTAACACTGAAGCTTTCTTT
. TRBJ1-2 . TRBV2 CASMMEVGGYTF TGTGCCAGCATGATGGAAGTGGGTGGCTACACCTTC
. TRBJ2-7 . TRBV30 CAWTTPGRYF TGTGCCTGGACCACCCCAGGCAGGTACTTC
. TRBJ2-7 . TRBV7-2 CASSLNRVYEQYF TGTGCCAGCAGCTTAAACAGGGTTTACGAGCAGTACTTC
. TRBJ1-1 . TRBV20-1 CSAGDREGTFF TGCAGTGCTGGGGACCGGGAGGGAACTTTCTTT
. TRBJ1-2 . TRBV5-4 CASSPAVNYGYTF TGTGCCAGCAGCCCGGCGGTTAACTATGGCTACACCTTC
few TRBJ1-2 TRBD1 TRBV4-3 CASSQEESRGNYGYTF TGCGCCAGCAGCCAAGAGGAGAGCAGGGGGAACTATGGCTACACCTTC
. TRBJ1-4 . TRBV18 CASSATEGGEKLFF TGTGCCAGCTCAGCGACAGAAGGAGGTGAAAAACTGTTTTTT
. TRBJ1-2 . TRBV28 CASTAEFYGYTF TGTGCCAGCACCGCGGAGTTCTATGGCTACACCTTC
. TRBJ2-1 . TRBV29-1 CSARLGATFLNEQFF TGCAGCGCAAGATTGGGGGCCACATTCCTGAATGAGCAGTTCTTC
. TRBJ1-2 TRBD1 TRBV5-3 CARSPLPGQGKDGYTF TGTGCCAGAAGCCCTTTACCGGGACAGGGAAAGGATGGCTACACCTTC
. TRBJ2-7 TRBD1 TRBV23-1 CASSQWDRCHEQYF TGCGCCAGCAGTCAGTGGGACAGGTGCCACGAGCAGTACTTC
. TRBJ2-1 TRBD2 TRBV7-8 CASSPPLRLAGTFEQFF TGTGCCAGCAGCCCCCCTCTGCGACTAGCGGGGACGTTTGAGCAGTTCTTC
. TRBJ2-7 . TRBV27 CASGRRFSSYEQYF TGTGCCAGCGGGAGGCGGTTTAGCTCCTACGAGCAGTACTTC
. TRBJ1-4 . TRBV6-4 CASSARLGEKLFF TGTGCCAGCAGTGCCCGATTGGGCGAAAAACTGTTTTTT
. TRBJ2-5 . TRBV12-5 CASALGRQETQYF TGTGCTAGTGCTTTGGGAAGGCAAGAGACCCAGTACTTC
. TRBJ2-1 TRBD1 TRBV15 CATSREQGDEQFF TGTGCCACCAGCAGAGAACAGGGGGATGAGCAGTTCTTC
. TRBJ1-5 . TRBV11-2 CASSLDGRRPQHF TGTGCCAGCAGCTTAGACGGACGTAGGCCCCAGCATTTT
. TRBJ1-5 . TRBV11-2 CASSPQAGQPQHF TGTGCCAGCAGCCCGCAAGCGGGTCAGCCCCAGCATTTT
. TRBJ1-1 . TRBV6-5 CASSYVGVNTEAFF TGTGCCAGCAGTTACGTTGGCGTGAACACTGAAGCTTTCTTT
. TRBJ2-1 . TRBV6-1 CASAGYEQFF TGTGCCAGCGCAGGGTATGAGCAGTTCTTC
. TRBJ2-7 . TRBV6-1 CASSEEWGFRYEQYF TGTGCCAGCAGTGAAGAGTGGGGGTTCCGCTACGAGCAGTACTTC
. TRBJ1-1 . TRBV6-6 CASSSTQANTEAFF TGTGCCAGCAGTTCCACGCAGGCGAACACTGAAGCTTTCTTT
. TRBJ1-2 TRBD1 TRBV4-1 CASRRQGETGYTF TGCGCCAGCAGGAGACAGGGGGAAACTGGCTACACCTTC
. TRBJ2-7 TRBD1 TRBV6-5 CASSYFETGYEQYF TGTGCCAGCAGTTACTTCGAGACAGGGTACGAGCAGTACTTC
. TRBJ2-5 . TRBV2 CASSAGVANQETQYF TGTGCCAGCAGTGCCGGGGTAGCTAATCAAGAGACCCAGTACTTC
. TRBJ1-4 . TRBV9 CASSPRAATNEKLFF TGTGCCAGCAGCCCCCGGGCTGCAACTAATGAAAAACTGTTTTTT
. TRBJ1-5 . TRBV7-9 CASSSANQPQHF TGTGCCAGCAGCTCGGCTAATCAGCCCCAGCATTTT
. TRBJ1-1 TRBD1 TRBV4-3 CASSQTGAEAFF TGCGCCAGCAGCCAAACAGGGGCGGAAGCTTTCTTT
. TRBJ1-2 TRBD1 TRBV7-2 CASSFDRGNGYTF TGTGCCAGCAGCTTCGACAGGGGGAATGGCTACACCTTC
. TRBJ2-5 . TRBV28 CASSLRLPWVETQYF TGTGCCAGCAGCCTCCGACTCCCCTGGGTTGAGACCCAGTACTTC
. TRBJ1-4 . TRBV18 CASSPQDGQSKLFF TGTGCCAGCTCACCGCAGGACGGACAGTCTAAACTGTTTTTT
. TRBJ1-3 . TRBV18 CASSLDRQLSGNTIYF TGTGCCAGCTCACTGGACAGACAATTATCTGGAAACACCATATATTTT